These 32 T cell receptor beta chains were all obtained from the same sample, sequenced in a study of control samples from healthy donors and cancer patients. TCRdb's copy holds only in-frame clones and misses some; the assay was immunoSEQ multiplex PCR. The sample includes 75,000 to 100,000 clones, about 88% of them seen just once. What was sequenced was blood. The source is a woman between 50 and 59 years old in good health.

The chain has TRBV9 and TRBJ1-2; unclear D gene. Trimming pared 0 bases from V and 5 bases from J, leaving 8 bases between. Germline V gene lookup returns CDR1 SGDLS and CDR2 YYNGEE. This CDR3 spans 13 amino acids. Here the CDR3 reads CASSVVEGYGYTF. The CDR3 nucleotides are TGTGCCAGCAGCGTAGTTGAAGGTTATGGCTACACCTTC.

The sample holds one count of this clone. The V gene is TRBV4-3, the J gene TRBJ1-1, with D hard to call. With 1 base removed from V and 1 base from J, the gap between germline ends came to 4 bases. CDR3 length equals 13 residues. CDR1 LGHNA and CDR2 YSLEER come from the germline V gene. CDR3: CASSQGSNTEAFF. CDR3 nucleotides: TGCGCCAGCAGCCAAGGGTCGAACACTGAAGCTTTCTTT.

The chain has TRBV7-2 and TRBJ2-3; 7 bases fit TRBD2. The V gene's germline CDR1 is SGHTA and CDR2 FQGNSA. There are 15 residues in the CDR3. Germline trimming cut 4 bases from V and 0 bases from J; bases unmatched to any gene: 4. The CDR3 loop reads CASSSGGLSTDTQYF. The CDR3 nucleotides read TGTGCCAGCAGCTCGGGAGGACTGAGCACAGATACGCAGTATTTT.

The CDR3 loop is CASSPQLQASYEQYF. The DNA for the CDR3 is TGTGCCAGCTCACCACAACTCCAGGCTTCCTACGAGCAGTACTTC. V is TRBV18 and J is TRBJ2-7, with no clear D. Trimming shortened V by 1 base and J by 1 base, and 11 bases separated the two germline ends. CDR1 and CDR2 from the germline V gene are KGHSH and LQKENI. The CDR3 extends over 15 amino acids.

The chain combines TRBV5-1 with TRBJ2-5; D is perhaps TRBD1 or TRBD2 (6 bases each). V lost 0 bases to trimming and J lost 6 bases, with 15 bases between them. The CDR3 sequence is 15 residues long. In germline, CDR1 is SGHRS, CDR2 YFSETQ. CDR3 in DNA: TGCGCCAGCAGCTTGGGGGGGGCCACCCTTCAGACCCAGTACTTC. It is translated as CASSLGGATLQTQYF. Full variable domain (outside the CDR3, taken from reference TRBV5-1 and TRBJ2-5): KAGVTQTPRYLIKTRGQQVTLSCSPISGHRSVSWYQQTPGQGLQFLFEYFSETQRNKGNFPGRFSGRQFSNSRSEMNVSTLELGDSALYLCASSLGGATLQTQYFGPGTRLLVL.

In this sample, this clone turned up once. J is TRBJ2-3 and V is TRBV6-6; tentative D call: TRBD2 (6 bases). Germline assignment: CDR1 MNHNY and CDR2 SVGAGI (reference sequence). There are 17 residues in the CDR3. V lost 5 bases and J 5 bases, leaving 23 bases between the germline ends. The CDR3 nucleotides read TGTGCCAGCAGTCTACCTCCTAGCGACCCACGGAGAGATACGCAGTATTTT. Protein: CASSLPPSDPRRDTQYF.

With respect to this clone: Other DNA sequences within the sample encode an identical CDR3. The CDR3 nucleotides are TGTGCCAGTACCCCTGGGCGAGCAAACTATGGCTACACCTTC. Translation: CASTPGRANYGYTF. This sequence joins TRBV19 and TRBJ1-2, with unresolved D. Germline CDR1 and CDR2: LNHDA and SQIVND (reference sequence). The ends were cut back, 7 bases at V and 2 bases at J, with 14 bases in the middle. The length of the CDR3 is 14 residues.

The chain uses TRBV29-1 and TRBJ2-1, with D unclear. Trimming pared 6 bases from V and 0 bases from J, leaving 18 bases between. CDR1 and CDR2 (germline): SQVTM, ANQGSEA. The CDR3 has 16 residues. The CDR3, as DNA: TGCAGCGTCCGAAAAGGCTCAGCTCGCTCCTACAATGAGCAGTTCTTC. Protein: CSVRKGSARSYNEQFF.

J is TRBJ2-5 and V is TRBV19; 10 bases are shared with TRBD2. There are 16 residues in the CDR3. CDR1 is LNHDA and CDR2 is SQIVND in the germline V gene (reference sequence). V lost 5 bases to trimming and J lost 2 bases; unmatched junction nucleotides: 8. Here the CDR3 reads CASSALPAGGQETQYF. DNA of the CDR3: TGTGCCAGTAGTGCGCTGCCAGCGGGAGGGCAAGAGACCCAGTACTTC.

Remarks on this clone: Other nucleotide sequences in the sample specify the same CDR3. CDR3 region: CASSSGGDGNQPQHF. CDR3 sequence (DNA): TGTGCCAGCAGCTCCGGGGGGGATGGCAATCAGCCCCAGCATTTT. V is TRBV28 and J is TRBJ1-5; possible D gene TRBD1, 5 bases. The V gene's germline CDR1 is MDHEN and CDR2 SYDVKM. This CDR3 is built from 15 residues. Deletions cut 6 bases from V and 2 bases from J, with 14 bases between. The full variable domain, its missing parts supplied by reference TRBV28 and TRBJ1-5, is DVKVTQSSRYLVKRTGEKVFLECVQDMDHENMFWYRQDPGLGLRLIYFSYDVKMKEKGDIPEGYSVSREKKERFSLILESASTNQTSMYLCASSSGGDGNQPQHFGDGTRLSIL.

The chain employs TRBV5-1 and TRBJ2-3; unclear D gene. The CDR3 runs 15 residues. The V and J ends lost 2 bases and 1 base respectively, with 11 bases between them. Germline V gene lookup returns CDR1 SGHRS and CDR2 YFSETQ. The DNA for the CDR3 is TGCGCCAGCAGCTTTAGTTTTAGGGGCACAGATACGCAGTATTTT. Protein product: CASSFSFRGTDTQYF.

CDR3 amino acids: CASSLASFDRGRGSETQYF. The CDR3 DNA is TGTGCCAGCAGCTTAGCGAGTTTTGACAGGGGGCGAGGGTCGGAGACCCAGTACTTC. The chain combines TRBV7-6 with TRBJ2-5, with TRBD1 matching 10 bases. Germline CDR1 is SGHVS and CDR2 is FNYEAQ. Trimming took 0 bases from V and 5 from J; bases not matched to a gene: 15. The CDR3 is 19 amino acids.

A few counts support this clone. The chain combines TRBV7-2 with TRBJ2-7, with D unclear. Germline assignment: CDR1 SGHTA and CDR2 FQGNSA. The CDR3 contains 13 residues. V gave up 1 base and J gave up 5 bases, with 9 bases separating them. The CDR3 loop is CASSLGSRDEQYF. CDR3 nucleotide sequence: TGTGCCAGCAGCTTAGGTAGTAGGGACGAGCAGTACTTC.

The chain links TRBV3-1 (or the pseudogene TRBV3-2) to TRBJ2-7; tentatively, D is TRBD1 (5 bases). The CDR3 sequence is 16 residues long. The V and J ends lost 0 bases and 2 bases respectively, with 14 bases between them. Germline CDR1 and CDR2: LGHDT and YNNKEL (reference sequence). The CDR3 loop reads CASSQEFLGATYEQYF. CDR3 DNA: TGTGCCAGCAGCCAAGAATTTCTTGGGGCGACCTACGAGCAGTACTTC.

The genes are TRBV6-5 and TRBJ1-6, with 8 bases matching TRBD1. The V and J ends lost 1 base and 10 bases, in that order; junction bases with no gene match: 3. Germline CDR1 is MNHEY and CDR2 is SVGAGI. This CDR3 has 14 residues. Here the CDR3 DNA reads TGTGCCAGCAGTTACTTCGACAGGGGCTCACCCCTCCACTTT. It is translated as CASSYFDRGSPLHF.

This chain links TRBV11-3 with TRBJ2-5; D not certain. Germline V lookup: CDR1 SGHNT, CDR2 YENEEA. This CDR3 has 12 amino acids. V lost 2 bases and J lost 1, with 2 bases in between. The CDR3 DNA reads TGTGCCAGCAGCTTATTCCAAGAGACCCAGTACTTC. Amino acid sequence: CASSLFQETQYF.

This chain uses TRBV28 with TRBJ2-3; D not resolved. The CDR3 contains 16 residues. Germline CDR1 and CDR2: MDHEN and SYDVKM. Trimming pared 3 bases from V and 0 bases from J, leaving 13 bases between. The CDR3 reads CASSFLGFTSTDTQYF. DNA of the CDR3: TGTGCCAGCAGTTTTTTGGGTTTCACTAGCACAGATACGCAGTATTTT.

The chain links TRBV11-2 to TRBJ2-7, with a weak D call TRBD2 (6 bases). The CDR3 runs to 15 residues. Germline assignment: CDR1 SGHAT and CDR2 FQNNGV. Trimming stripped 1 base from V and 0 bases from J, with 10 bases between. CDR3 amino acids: CASSLGGVSSYEQYF. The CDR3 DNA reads TGTGCCAGCAGCTTAGGGGGGGTTAGCTCCTACGAGCAGTACTTC.

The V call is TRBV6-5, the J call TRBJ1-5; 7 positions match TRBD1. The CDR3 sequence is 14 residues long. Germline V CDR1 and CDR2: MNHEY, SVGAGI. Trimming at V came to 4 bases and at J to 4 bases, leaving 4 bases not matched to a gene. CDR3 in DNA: TGTGCCAGCAGTTTCGGACAGGTGAATCAGCCCCAGCATTTT. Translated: CASSFGQVNQPQHF.

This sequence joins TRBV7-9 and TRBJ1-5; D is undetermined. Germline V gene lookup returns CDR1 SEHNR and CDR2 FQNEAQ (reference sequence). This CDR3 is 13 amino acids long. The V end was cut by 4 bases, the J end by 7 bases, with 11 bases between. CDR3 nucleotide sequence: TGTGCCAGCAGCTCCGATAGGGTGCAGCCCCAGCATTTT. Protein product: CASSSDRVQPQHF.

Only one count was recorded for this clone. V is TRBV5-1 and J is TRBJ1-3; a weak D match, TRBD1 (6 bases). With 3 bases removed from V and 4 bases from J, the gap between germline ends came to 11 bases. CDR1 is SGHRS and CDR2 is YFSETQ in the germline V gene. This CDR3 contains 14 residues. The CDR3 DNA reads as TGCGCCAGCAGCTATCCAGGGGCCGGAAACACCATATATTTT. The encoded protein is CASSYPGAGNTIYF.

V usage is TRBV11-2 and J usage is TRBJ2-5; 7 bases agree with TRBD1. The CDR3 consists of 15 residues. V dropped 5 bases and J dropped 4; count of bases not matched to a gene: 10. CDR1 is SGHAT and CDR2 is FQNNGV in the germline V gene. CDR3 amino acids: CASSDGQVVSETQYF. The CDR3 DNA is TGTGCCAGCAGCGATGGACAGGTAGTATCAGAGACCCAGTACTTC.

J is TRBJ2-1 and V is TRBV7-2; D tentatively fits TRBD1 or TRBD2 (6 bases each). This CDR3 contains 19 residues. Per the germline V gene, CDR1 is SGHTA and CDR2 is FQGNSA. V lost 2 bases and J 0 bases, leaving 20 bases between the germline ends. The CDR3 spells CASSLIGGPKQSSYNEQFF. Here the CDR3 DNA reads TGTGCCAGCAGCTTAATCGGGGGCCCTAAACAAAGCTCCTACAATGAGCAGTTCTTC.

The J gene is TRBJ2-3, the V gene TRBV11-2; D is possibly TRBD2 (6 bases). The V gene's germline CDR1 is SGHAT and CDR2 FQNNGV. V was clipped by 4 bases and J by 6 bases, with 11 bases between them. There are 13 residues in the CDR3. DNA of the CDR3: TGTGCCAGCAGCTCGGTCCGGGGGGATACGCAGTATTTT. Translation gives CASSSVRGDTQYF.

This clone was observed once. CDR3 protein: CASSPGTQIYNEQFF. The DNA of the CDR3 is TGTGCCAGCAGCCCCGGGACTCAAATCTACAATGAGCAGTTCTTC. V gene TRBV5-5 combines with J gene TRBJ2-1, with a possible D match to TRBD2 (6 bases). The CDR3 totals 15 residues. The germline CDR1 and CDR2 sequences are SGHKS and YYEKEE (reference sequence). The ends were cut back, 4 bases at V and 3 bases at J, with 14 bases in the middle.

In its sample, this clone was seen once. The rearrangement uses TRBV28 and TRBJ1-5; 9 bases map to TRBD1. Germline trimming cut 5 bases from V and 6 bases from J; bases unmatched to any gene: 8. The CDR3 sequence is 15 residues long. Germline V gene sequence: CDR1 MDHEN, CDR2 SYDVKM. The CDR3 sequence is CASSGTGMISQPQHF. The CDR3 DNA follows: TGTGCCAGCAGTGGGACAGGGATGATTAGTCAGCCCCAGCATTTT.

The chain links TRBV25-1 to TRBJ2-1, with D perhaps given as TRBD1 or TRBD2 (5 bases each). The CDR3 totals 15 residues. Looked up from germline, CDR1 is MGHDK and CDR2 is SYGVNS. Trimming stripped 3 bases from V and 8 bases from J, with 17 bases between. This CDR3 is CASSEPGTPGHEQFF. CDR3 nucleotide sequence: TGTGCCAGCAGTGAGCCCGGGACCCCTGGGCATGAGCAGTTCTTC.

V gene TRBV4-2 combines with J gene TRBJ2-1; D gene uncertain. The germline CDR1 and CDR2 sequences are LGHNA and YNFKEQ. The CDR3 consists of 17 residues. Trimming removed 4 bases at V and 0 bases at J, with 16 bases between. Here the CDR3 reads CASSPSHGPGSYNEQFF. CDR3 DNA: TGTGCCAGCAGCCCTTCCCACGGGCCTGGCTCCTACAATGAGCAGTTCTTC.

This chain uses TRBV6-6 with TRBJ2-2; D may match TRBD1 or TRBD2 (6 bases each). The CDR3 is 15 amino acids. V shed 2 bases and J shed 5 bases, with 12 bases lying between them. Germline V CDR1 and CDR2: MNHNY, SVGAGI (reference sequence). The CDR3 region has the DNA TGTGCCAGCAGTTACGTGACAGGACTAACCGGGGAGCTGTTTTTT. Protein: CASSYVTGLTGELFF.

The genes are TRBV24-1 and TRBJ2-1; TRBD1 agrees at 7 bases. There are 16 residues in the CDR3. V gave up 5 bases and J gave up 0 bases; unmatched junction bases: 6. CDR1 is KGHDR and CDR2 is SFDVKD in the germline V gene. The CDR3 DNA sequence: TGTGCCACCAGTGTTTGTAGGGGGCTCTCCTACAATGAGCAGTTCTTC. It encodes CATSVCRGLSYNEQFF.

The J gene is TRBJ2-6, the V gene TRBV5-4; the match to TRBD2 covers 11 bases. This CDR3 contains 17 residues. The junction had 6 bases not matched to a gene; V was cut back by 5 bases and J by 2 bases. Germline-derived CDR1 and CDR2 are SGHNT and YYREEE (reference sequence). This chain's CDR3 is CASSSGRASPGANVLTF. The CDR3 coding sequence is TGTGCCAGCAGTAGCGGGAGGGCCTCCCCTGGGGCCAACGTCCTGACTTTC.

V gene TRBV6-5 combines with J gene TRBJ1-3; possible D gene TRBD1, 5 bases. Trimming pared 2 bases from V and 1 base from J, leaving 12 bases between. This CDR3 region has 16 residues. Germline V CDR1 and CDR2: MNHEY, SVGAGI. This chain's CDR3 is CASSYLGTGSGNTIYF. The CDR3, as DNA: TGTGCCAGCAGTTACCTTGGGACGGGTTCTGGAAACACCATATATTTT.